A single sample gave rise to the 26 T cell receptor beta chains below, sequenced in a study of CD8 T cells in ankylosing spondylitis. TCRdb reprocessed the 5' RACE reads with MiXCR, giving one entry per CDR3 protein. The table has 100,000 to 150,000 distinct CDR3 sequences, more than 15% seen once. For these receptors, no antigen is known. Notes on the study in general: Typical of ankylosing spondylitis blood, it appeared, was a TCR beta motif of fewer than ten highly homologous variants.

The specimen sequenced was blood, either unsorted or a sorted T cell fraction (not recorded which). These receptors all come from a male donor with ankylosing spondylitis.

Notes on this clonotype: Being one base from a much bigger clone, this may be a read error. This sequence joins TRBV5-1 and TRBJ1-2; D might be TRBD1 (6 bases). There are 15 residues in the CDR3. The germline CDR1 and CDR2 sequences are SGHRS and YFSETQ. CDR3: CDSSLDGGLLYGYTF. CDR3 sequence (DNA): TGCGACAGCAGCTTGGACGGGGGGCTGCTCTATGGCTACACCTTC. Filled out from reference TRBV5-1 and TRBJ1-2, the complete variable domain reads KAGVTQTPRYLIKTRGQQVTLSCSPISGHRSVSWYQQTPGQGLQFLFEYFSETQRNKGNFPGRFSGRQFSNSRSEMNVSTLELGDSALYLCDSSLDGGLLYGYTFGSGTRLTVV.

The rearrangement uses TRBV4-3 and TRBJ2-7, with 7 bases that match TRBD2. V gave up 0 bases and J gave up 2 bases; unmatched junction bases: 4. Per the germline V gene, CDR1 is LGHNA and CDR2 is YSLEER. The CDR3 consists of 15 residues. Here the CDR3 reads CASSQERTRPYEQYF. In DNA, the CDR3 is TGCGCCAGCAGCCAAGAAAGGACTAGACCCTACGAGCAGTACTTC.

This clonotype was recorded a few times. The V call is TRBV28, the J call TRBJ2-7; possible D gene TRBD2, 6 bases. The CDR3 loop spans 15 amino acids. The V end was cut by 6 bases, the J end by 2 bases, with 17 bases between. Germline CDR1 and CDR2: MDHEN and SYDVKM. In DNA, the CDR3 is TGTGCCAGCAGATCCACCGGGACTTCTCCCTACGAGCAGTACTTC. It codes for CASRSTGTSPYEQYF.

This chain connects TRBV27 to TRBJ2-7; no definite D call. V was clipped by 2 bases and J by 0 bases, with 14 bases between them. Germline CDR1 reads MNHEY; CDR2 reads SMNVEV (reference sequence). The CDR3 loop spans 16 amino acids. CDR3 residues: CASSLIGPLSSYEQYF. In DNA, the CDR3 is TGTGCCAGCAGTTTAATCGGCCCACTGAGCTCCTACGAGCAGTACTTC.

The chain recombines TRBV11-2 with TRBJ2-7; 8 bases align to TRBD2. CDR3 length equals 15 residues. V shed 1 base, J shed 7 bases, and the junction held 9 bases outside the gene matches. Germline V gene lookup returns CDR1 SGHAT and CDR2 FQNNGV. CDR3 nucleotide sequence: TGTGCCAGCAGCTTAGTAGCGGGAATGGGGTCTGAGCAGTACTTC. This codes for CASSLVAGMGSEQYF.

This clonotype occurred a few times. The CDR3: CASSLYGQGQPQHF. Written as DNA, the CDR3 is TGTGCCAGCAGTTTATACGGGCAGGGTCAGCCCCAGCATTTT. The chain has TRBV27 and TRBJ1-5; weak D call: TRBD1 (5 bases). CDR3 size: 14 residues. V was clipped by 1 base and J by 6 bases, with 10 bases between them. Per germline, CDR1 MNHEY and CDR2 SMNVEV (reference sequence).

The CDR3 sequence is CASSGKAGDYEQYF. As DNA, the CDR3 is TGTGCCAGCAGCGGTAAAGCGGGAGACTACGAGCAGTACTTC. The V call is TRBV9, the J call TRBJ2-7; TRBD2 matches at 8 bases. Germline assignment: CDR1 SGDLS and CDR2 YYNGEE. This CDR3 comprises 14 residues. Losses at the gene ends were 3 bases for V and 3 bases for J; bases not matched to a gene: 5.

The J gene is TRBJ1-1, the V gene TRBV6-4; D perhaps matches TRBD1 (6 bases). With 7 bases removed from V and 2 bases from J, the gap between germline ends came to 14 bases. In germline, CDR1 is MRHNA, CDR2 SNTAGT. The CDR3 contains 14 residues. As DNA, the CDR3 is TGTGCCAGCATTCTACTACAGGGTAACACTGAAGCTTTCTTT. Protein sequence: CASILLQGNTEAFF.

V gene TRBV6-4 combines with J gene TRBJ1-1; D remains ambiguous. V was pared by 5 bases and J by 1 base, with 8 bases between. The germline V gene encodes CDR1 MRHNA and CDR2 SNTAGT. CDR3 length equals 13 residues. CDR3 nucleotides: TGTGCCAGCAGTCTTTCGACGAACACTGAAGCTTTCTTT. As protein: CASSLSTNTEAFF.

The chain uses TRBV9 and TRBJ1-5; D unclear. V was trimmed by 2 bases and J by 7 bases, leaving 10 bases between them. Germline CDR1 SGDLS, CDR2 YYNGEE. The CDR3 length is 13 residues. CDR3 residues: CASSVGSGQPQHF. The CDR3 nucleotides read TGTGCCAGCAGCGTGGGTTCGGGGCAGCCCCAGCATTTT.

The gene calls are TRBV3-1 and TRBJ1-5, with unresolved D. V lost 0 bases to trimming and J lost 0 bases, with 3 bases between them. Germline V lookup: CDR1 LGHDT, CDR2 YNNKEL (reference sequence). This CDR3 has 14 amino acids. CDR3 coding DNA: TGTGCCAGCAGCCAAGACTATAGCAATCAGCCCCAGCATTTT. It translates to CASSQDYSNQPQHF.

This clonotype occurred a few times. This rearrangement joins TRBV7-7 to TRBJ2-7; TRBD1 aligns across 7 bases. CDR1 and CDR2 (germline): SSHAT, FNYEAQ (reference sequence). V gave up 2 bases and J gave up 3 bases; unmatched junction bases: 7. The CDR3 runs 15 residues. Here the CDR3 reads CASSLRTGPNYEQYF. For the CDR3, the DNA is TGTGCCAGCAGCTTAAGGACAGGTCCTAACTACGAGCAGTACTTC.

This rearrangement joins TRBV7-9 to TRBJ2-3; D possibly matches TRBD1 or TRBD2 (5 bases each). This CDR3 contains 15 residues. The V end was cut by 5 bases, the J end by 2 bases, with 14 bases between. The germline gives CDR1 SEHNR, CDR2 FQNEAQ (reference sequence). The CDR3 bases are TGTGCCAGCAGCCCTCACGGGGCCCCCACAGATACGCAGTATTTT. Amino acids: CASSPHGAPTDTQYF. Using reference TRBV7-9 and TRBJ2-3 for the parts outside the CDR3, the full variable domain is DTGVSQNPRHKITKRGQNVTFRCDPISEHNRLYWYRQTLGQGPEFLTYFQNEAQLEKSRLLSDRFSAERPKGSFSTLEIQRTEQGDSAMYLCASSPHGAPTDTQYFGPGTRLTVL.

This clonotype turned up a few times. V and J are TRBV20-1 and TRBJ2-7; 7 positions match TRBD2. From germline, CDR1 is DFQATT and CDR2 SNEGSKA (reference sequence). CDR3 length equals 15 residues. The junction had 8 bases not matched to a gene; V was cut back by 0 bases and J by 3 bases. The CDR3 loop reads CSARDRDYLDYEQYF. The CDR3 DNA reads as TGCAGTGCTAGAGATAGGGACTACCTTGACTACGAGCAGTACTTC.

This chain links TRBV27 with TRBJ2-1; no clear D. The CDR3 sequence is 14 residues long. CDR1 and CDR2 from the germline V gene are MNHEY and SMNVEV (reference sequence). V lost 5 bases and J 3 bases, leaving 11 bases between the germline ends. CDR3 sequence: CASSPTGVYNEQFF. The DNA for the CDR3 is TGTGCCAGCAGTCCGACTGGGGTCTACAATGAGCAGTTCTTC.

V usage is TRBV7-9 and J usage is TRBJ2-3; D is tentatively TRBD1 or TRBD2 (5 bases each). The germline gives CDR1 SEHNR, CDR2 FQNEAQ (reference sequence). The ends were cut back, 0 bases at V and 6 bases at J, with 13 bases in the middle. The CDR3 totals 15 residues. The CDR3 protein is CASSLAGDGSDTQYF. CDR3 DNA sequence: TGTGCCAGCAGCTTAGCAGGGGACGGCTCCGATACGCAGTATTTT.

J is TRBJ2-1 and V is TRBV11-3; D remains unclear. This CDR3 is 14 amino acids long. The germline V gene encodes CDR1 SGHNT and CDR2 YENEEA. V lost 2 bases, J lost 6 bases, and 11 bases lay in between. The CDR3 here is CASSLIARPNEQFF. The CDR3 DNA reads TGTGCCAGCAGCTTAATAGCTAGGCCCAATGAGCAGTTCTTC.

The V gene is TRBV6-1, the J gene TRBJ2-5; perhaps D is TRBD1 or TRBD2 (5 bases each). From germline, CDR1 is MNHNS and CDR2 SASEGT. This CDR3 has 13 residues. Trimming removed 6 bases at V and 4 bases at J, with 12 bases between. The CDR3 is CASSQGDPETQYF. The CDR3 DNA reads as TGTGCCAGCAGCCAGGGAGACCCAGAGACCCAGTACTTC.

The chain links TRBV9 to TRBJ1-2; D not resolved. V was shortened by 0 bases and J by 4 bases, with 13 bases between the two germline ends. This CDR3 region has 15 residues. Germline assignment: CDR1 SGDLS and CDR2 YYNGEE. CDR3 coding DNA: TGTGCCAGCAGCGTAGCCGCGAATACGGGCTATGGCTACACCTTC. This encodes CASSVAANTGYGYTF.

This clonotype was observed a handful of times. The V call is TRBV6-2 or TRBV6-3, the J call TRBJ2-7; 8 nucleotides agree with TRBD1. V lost 6 bases to trimming and J lost 2 bases; unmatched junction nucleotides: 9. CDR1 and CDR2 from the germline V gene are MNHEY and SVGEGT. The CDR3 is 15 residues long. CDR3 amino acids: CASSSDREITYEQYF. Written as DNA, the CDR3 is TGTGCCAGCAGCTCGGACAGGGAGATAACCTACGAGCAGTACTTC.

This clonotype has only a few counts. The chain employs TRBV20-1 and TRBJ2-1; D not resolved. With 0 bases removed from V and 6 bases from J, the gap between germline ends came to 6 bases. Germline V gene lookup returns CDR1 DFQATT and CDR2 SNEGSKA (reference sequence). This CDR3 is built from 12 residues. The CDR3 coding sequence is TGCAGTGCTAGAGATACCATCAATGAGCAGTTCTTC. Its translation is CSARDTINEQFF.

This clonotype was seen a few times. The rearrangement links TRBV5-6 to TRBJ2-3; 10 bases map to TRBD1. CDR1 SGHDT and CDR2 YYEEEE come from the germline V gene. The V segment lost 3 bases and the J segment 4 bases; nucleotides outside the gene matches: 8. The length of the CDR3 is 16 residues. The CDR3 region is CASSWAGQGFADTQYF. CDR3 sequence (DNA): TGTGCCAGCAGCTGGGCGGGACAGGGGTTCGCAGATACGCAGTATTTT.

This clonotype has a handful of counts. The chain is built from TRBV27 and TRBJ1-2, with D possibly TRBD1 on 6 matching bases. Germline CDR1 is MNHEY and CDR2 is SMNVEV (reference sequence). CDR3 size: 15 residues. Trimming took off 8 bases at V and 0 bases at J, with 16 bases between the two ends. CDR3: CASAKRGPPNYGYTF. As DNA, the CDR3 is TGTGCCAGCGCAAAGCGGGGGCCCCCTAACTATGGCTACACCTTC.

This clonotype appeared once. The V and J genes are TRBV11-1 and TRBJ2-7; tentative D call: TRBD2 (6 bases). Germline V gene lookup returns CDR1 SGHAT and CDR2 FQDESV (reference sequence). The CDR3 totals 16 residues. Deletions cut 5 bases from V and 5 bases from J, with 22 bases between. Written as DNA, the CDR3 is TGTGCCAGCAGCGTACGGGAGTCCCCCCCTGTGCACGAGCAGTACTTC. It codes for CASSVRESPPVHEQYF.

This chain connects TRBV5-1 to TRBJ2-3, with D hard to call. Per germline, CDR1 SGHRS and CDR2 YFSETQ. The CDR3 spans 15 residues. Trimming removed 0 bases from V and 2 bases from J, with 10 bases in between. The CDR3 DNA reads TGCGCCAGCAGCTTGGCGGCTAGATCCACAGATACGCAGTATTTT. Its translation is CASSLAARSTDTQYF.

This rearrangement joins TRBV28 to TRBJ2-6; D is unresolved. Germline V gene lookup returns CDR1 MDHEN and CDR2 SYDVKM. The V end was cut by 5 bases, the J end by 1 base, with 12 bases between. The CDR3 has 16 residues. CDR3 in DNA: TGTGCCAGCAGTCTTCCGGCCCTATCTGGGGCCAACGTCCTGACTTTC. It specifies CASSLPALSGANVLTF.